These 10 T cell receptor beta chains were all obtained from the same sample, sequenced in a study of blood T cell repertoires in COVID-19 (dated by TCRdb to the early 2020s). The library was generated by the immunoSEQ multiplex PCR assay. TCRdb retrieved this table from immuneACCESS and kept in-frame rearrangements only. Not all clones are present; in checked studies, unresolved V genes account for under half, and no reason is known for the remainder. The sample table records 150,000 to 200,000 clones; around four fifths of these occur just once. Under 0.95% of the sample is held by the ten biggest clonotypes. Sequenced sample: peripheral blood. Receptors were obtained from a man aged 55 to 69 with COVID-19, enrolled during active disease.

The chain recombines TRBV11-2 with TRBJ1-6; 9 nucleotides match TRBD1. Trimming took 3 bases from V and 6 from J; bases not matched to a gene: 3. Per germline, CDR1 SGHAT and CDR2 FQNNGV. The CDR3 totals 15 residues. The CDR3 sequence is CASSFRTGANSPLHF. Written as DNA, the CDR3 is TGTGCCAGCAGCTTCCGGACAGGGGCTAATTCACCCCTCCACTTT.

The CDR3 loop is CAISATQGGGTEKLFF. The CDR3 region has the DNA TGTGCCATCAGTGCAACACAGGGTGGGGGCACTGAAAAACTGTTTTTT. V usage is TRBV10-3 and J usage is TRBJ1-4, with TRBD1 as a possible D gene (6 bases). Trimming stripped 4 bases from V and 7 bases from J, with 19 bases between. CDR3 size: 16 residues. Germline loops: CDR1 ENHRY, CDR2 SYGVKD.

The V and J genes are TRBV9 and TRBJ2-5, with 10 bases aligning to TRBD2. J gave up 3 bases and V 4 bases, and 3 bases lay outside the gene matches. Germline CDR1 reads SGDLS; CDR2 reads YYNGEE. CDR3 length: 14 amino acids. CDR3 DNA sequence: TGTGCCAGCAGCTCCCTAGCGGGAGAAGAGACCCAGTACTTC. Encoded protein: CASSSLAGEETQYF.

V is TRBV2 and J is TRBJ2-5, with 12 bases aligning to TRBD1. CDR3 size: 17 residues. Trimming cost V 5 bases and J 3 bases; bases outside gene matches: 10. Germline V gene lookup returns CDR1 SNHLY and CDR2 FYNNEI. The CDR3 protein is CASSLTGTGGFKETQYF. CDR3 nucleotides: TGTGCCAGCAGTTTGACCGGGACAGGGGGCTTCAAAGAGACCCAGTACTTC.

The chain couples TRBV19 to TRBJ1-2; 10 nucleotides agree with TRBD1. After removal of 5 bases from V and 4 bases from J, the junction contained 4 bases not matched to a gene. This CDR3 region has 14 residues. CDR1 is LNHDA, CDR2 SQIVND, per germline (reference sequence). The CDR3 coding sequence is TGTGCCAGTAGTTTGGACAGGGGGATCTATGGCTACACCTTC. It encodes CASSLDRGIYGYTF.

For the CDR3, the DNA is TGTGCCAGCCAACCGGGACAGGGAAACAATGAGCAGTTCTTC. Translating gives CASQPGQGNNEQFF. This chain joins TRBV21-1 and TRBJ2-1; no DNA check was done on the table's D call, TRBD1. TRBV21-1 is reported as a pseudogene. The CDR3 has 14 amino acids.

This chain connects TRBV2 to TRBJ2-7; 10 positions agree with TRBD1. After removal of 9 bases from V and 5 bases from J, the junction contained 4 bases not matched to a gene. CDR1 is SNHLY and CDR2 is FYNNEI in the germline V gene. The CDR3 is 12 residues long. The DNA for the CDR3 is TGTGCCAGTCGGGACAGGGGCCACGAGCAGTACTTC. This codes for CASRDRGHEQYF.

The genes are TRBV7-9 and TRBJ1-1; D unresolved. From germline, CDR1 is SEHNR and CDR2 FQNEAQ (reference sequence). V lost 0 bases and J lost 8, with 13 bases in between. The CDR3 consists of 14 residues. The DNA of the CDR3 is TGTGCCAGCAGCTTAGCGTGGAGAGGGAGGGAAGCTTTCTTT. Its protein is CASSLAWRGREAFF.

This rearrangement joins TRBV6-5 to TRBJ1-6; a weak D match, TRBD1 (6 bases). Trimming shortened V by 8 bases and J by 13 bases, and 12 bases separated the two germline ends. Germline loops: CDR1 MNHEY, CDR2 SVGAGI. This CDR3 has 11 residues. CDR3: CASSLGGPLHF. The CDR3 coding sequence is TGTGCCAGCTCCCTAGGGGGTCCCCTCCACTTT.

A note on this clone: The same CDR3 can be traced to other DNA sequences in this sample. The chain employs TRBV19 and TRBJ1-6, with D unresolved. From germline, CDR1 is LNHDA and CDR2 SQIVND (reference sequence). This CDR3 has 13 residues. V was trimmed by 6 bases and J by 7 bases, leaving 10 bases between them. The CDR3 here is CASRGTANSPLHF. In DNA, the CDR3 is TGTGCCAGTAGAGGCACAGCCAATTCACCCCTCCACTTT.